The rows below give T cell receptor beta chains drawn from one sample of a study of CD8 T cells in Susac syndrome. TCRdb redid the calling of the immunoSEQ multiplex PCR reads with MiXCR, one entry per CDR3 protein. The sample carries around 170,000 distinct CDR3 sequences, 90% to 95% recorded once. Sequencing was carried out using CD8+ T cells from PBMCs. All receptors derive from a human donor with multiple sclerosis. CDR3s include the opening cysteine and the closing phenylalanine or tryptophan. D genes are given only for firm matches. Clone size is not always given. Where it is, it says once, few, many or a class for expanded clones.

J gene | V gene | clone size | D gene | CDR3 protein | CDR3 DNA
TRBJ2-1 | TRBV20-1 | - | - | CSARDGGDRREGNEQFF | TGCAGTGCTAGAGATGGAGGGGATCGGCGGGAAGGCAATGAGCAGTTCTTC
TRBJ1-1 | TRBV12-3/TRBV12-4 | once | - | CASRPLWGSNTEAFF | TGTGCCAGCAGACCCCTCTGGGGATCGAACACTGAAGCTTTCTTT
TRBJ2-5 | TRBV27 | once | - | CASSSPLVGGIETQYF | TGTGCCAGCAGTTCCCCCCTTGTGGGTGGGATAGAGACCCAGTACTTC
TRBJ2-1 | TRBV14 | - | TRBD2 | CASSHLAGVANEQFF | TGTGCCAGCAGCCATCTAGCGGGAGTAGCCAATGAGCAGTTCTTC
TRBJ1-2 | TRBV7-9 | - | - | CASTILPLGYTF | TGTGCCAGCACCATCTTACCCCTGGGCTACACCTTC
TRBJ1-5 | TRBV4-1 | once | - | CASSQSDSPTQPQHF | TGCGCCAGCAGCCAAAGCGACAGCCCTACTCAGCCCCAGCATTTT
TRBJ1-1 | TRBV28 | - | - | CASSTPLDPMNTEAFF | TGTGCCAGCAGTACCCCCTTGGATCCTATGAACACTGAAGCTTTCTTT
TRBJ2-3 | TRBV13 | - | - | CASSLGSGVADTQYF | TGTGCCAGCAGCTTAGGTTCAGGGGTTGCAGATACGCAGTATTTT
TRBJ1-1 | TRBV15 | - | - | CATAQSGHTEAFF | TGTGCCACCGCCCAGAGTGGCCACACTGAAGCTTTCTTT
TRBJ2-1 | TRBV13 | - | - | CASSSDLNEQFF | TGTGCCAGCAGCTCGGACTTGAATGAGCAGTTCTTC
TRBJ2-1 | TRBV7-8 | - | - | CASSPEGRGAYYNEQFF | TGTGCCAGCAGCCCAGAGGGTCGGGGGGCATACTACAATGAGCAGTTCTTC
TRBJ2-4 | TRBV18 | - | TRBD2 | CASSKTSGRAENIQYF | TGTGCCAGCTCCAAGACTAGCGGGAGGGCCGAAAACATTCAGTACTTC
TRBJ2-2 | TRBV29-1 | - | - | CSVHTGELFF | TGCAGCGTTCACACCGGGGAGCTGTTTTTT
TRBJ1-2 | TRBV4-1 | - | TRBD1 | CASSQTLAGTGRFPNYGYTF | TGCGCCAGCAGCCAAACCCTTGCCGGGACAGGAAGGTTTCCTAACTATGGCTACACCTTC
TRBJ2-7 | TRBV5-1 | - | TRBD2 | CASSFFSGRWGEVYEQYF | TGCGCCAGCAGCTTTTTTAGCGGGAGGTGGGGGGAAGTCTACGAGCAGTACTTC
TRBJ2-7 | TRBV7-9 | - | - | CASSSMVGALDEQYF | TGTGCCAGCAGCTCCATGGTGGGGGCGCTGGACGAGCAGTACTTC
TRBJ1-1 | TRBV27 | - | TRBD1 | CASTLVGQGARSEAFF | TGTGCCAGCACTCTGGTGGGACAGGGGGCGAGGTCTGAAGCTTTCTTT
TRBJ1-5 | TRBV4-1 | - | - | CASSQEPGSNQPQHF | TGCGCCAGCAGCCAAGAGCCCGGCAGCAATCAGCCCCAGCATTTT
TRBJ2-3 | TRBV11-2 | - | TRBD2 | CASSHVESRGRAQYF | TGTGCCAGCAGCCACGTCGAAAGCCGCGGGAGAGCGCAGTATTTT
TRBJ2-1 | TRBV5-1 | - | TRBD2 | CASVPGLAASAYNEQFF | TGCGCCAGTGTGCCGGGACTAGCCGCCTCCGCCTACAATGAGCAGTTCTTC
TRBJ2-7 | TRBV2 | - | - | CATVTFAYYEQYF | TGTGCCACCGTGACCTTCGCTTACTACGAGCAGTACTTC
TRBJ2-5 | TRBV27 | - | TRBD2 | CASSLGLATQETQYF | TGTGCCAGCAGTCTTGGACTAGCGACTCAAGAGACCCAGTACTTC
TRBJ2-7 | TRBV5-6 | - | TRBD2 | CASSPGTSGKIDEQYF | TGTGCCAGCAGCCCCGGGACTAGCGGGAAGATCGACGAGCAGTACTTC
TRBJ2-7 | TRBV30 | - | - | CAWRGGYEQYF | TGTGCCTGGAGAGGAGGCTACGAGCAGTACTTC
TRBJ1-4 | TRBV6-1 | - | TRBD1 | CASSPSLTGQSNEKLFF | TGTGCCAGCAGTCCCTCTTTGACGGGACAGTCTAATGAAAAACTGTTTTTT
TRBJ2-1 | TRBV25-1 | once | - | CASRDAGSYNEQFF | TGTGCCAGCAGGGACGCGGGCTCCTACAATGAGCAGTTCTTC
TRBJ1-1 | TRBV20-1 | - | - | CSAAGFGNTEAFF | TGCAGTGCAGCAGGGTTTGGGAACACTGAAGCTTTCTTT
TRBJ2-1 | TRBV28 | - | TRBD1 | CASSLGQRRSYNEQFF | TGTGCCAGCAGTTTGGGACAGCGACGCTCCTACAATGAGCAGTTCTTC
TRBJ2-1 | TRBV11-1 | - | - | CASSAVWESSYNEQFF | TGTGCCAGCAGCGCGGTTTGGGAGAGCTCCTACAATGAGCAGTTCTTC